This T cell receptor (beta chain) was recorded in a study of cytomegalovirus exposure and HLA in healthy donors. At the level of the study: There were about 86 million unique TCRs (from HLA-typed donors) in an early data release. Clustering assigned approximately 78% of the 350 to 400 genotyped donors to the Caucasian-associated ancestry cluster.

V lost 4 bases to trimming and J lost 8 bases, with 17 bases between them. The CDR3 sequence is 14 residues long. In germline, CDR1 is LGHNA, CDR2 YSLEER. Use of 60 Vbeta and 13 Jbeta primers characterized the PCR. In the original processing: Around 80 million unique TCR beta chains, roughly 11 million of them shared, were counted by a later analysis. The data were produced by immunoSEQ multiplex PCR, yet TCRdb's version contains in-frame clones alone and is incomplete. V, J and clone size derive from that table, while D and trimming were established from the DNA sequence. The repertoire has around 110,000 clones, around 60% of them found once; the top ten carry around 9.7%.

Sequences were obtained from PBMCs. This chain connects TRBV4-3 to TRBJ1-1, with D possibly matching TRBD1 (5 bases). The receptor's source is a woman aged 40 to 50 in good health and CMV-seropositive. The CDR3 loop is CASSREVGRSEAFF. The CDR3 DNA is TGCGCCAGCAGCCGCGAGGTGGGGCGATCAGAAGCTTTCTTT.